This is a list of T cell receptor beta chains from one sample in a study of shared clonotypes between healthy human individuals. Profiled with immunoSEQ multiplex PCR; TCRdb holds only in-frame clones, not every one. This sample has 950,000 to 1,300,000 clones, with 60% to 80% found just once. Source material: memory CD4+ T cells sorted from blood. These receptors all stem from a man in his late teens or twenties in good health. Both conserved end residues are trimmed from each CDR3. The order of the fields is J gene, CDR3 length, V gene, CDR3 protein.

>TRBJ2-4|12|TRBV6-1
ASSGGGAKNIQY
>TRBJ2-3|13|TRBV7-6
ASSLAGGPSVTQY
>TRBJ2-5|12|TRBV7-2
ASSLVLSSGTQY
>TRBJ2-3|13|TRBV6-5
ASSYSGGGLGTQY
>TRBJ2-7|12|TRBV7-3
ASSPEQGAYEQY
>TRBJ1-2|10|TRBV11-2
ASSPDLYGYT
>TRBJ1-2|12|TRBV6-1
ASSETGSNYGYT
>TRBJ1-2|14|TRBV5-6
ASSKGDRGHNYGYT
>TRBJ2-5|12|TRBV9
ASSAGTSKETQY
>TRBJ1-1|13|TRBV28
ASSLSDRLYTEAF
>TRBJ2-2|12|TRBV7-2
ASTLATSTGELF
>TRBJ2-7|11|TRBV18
ASFRDITYEQY
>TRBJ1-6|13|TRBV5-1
ASSSTGGQNSPLH
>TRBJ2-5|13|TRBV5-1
ASSLSGASRETQY
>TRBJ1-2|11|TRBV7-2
ASSTDTGDGYT
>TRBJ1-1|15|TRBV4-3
ASSQGRTGWMNTEAF
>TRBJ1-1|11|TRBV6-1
ASSEAGGPEAF
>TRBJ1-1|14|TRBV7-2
ASSLAPTVGRAEAF